These T cell receptor beta chains were read from a single sample in a study of blood T cell repertoires in COVID-19. Data came from immunoSEQ multiplex PCR; TCRdb stores just in-frame clones and leaves some out. Of about 120,000 clones listed, around 83% are singletons. Sequencing used peripheral blood. All receptors come from a man at least 80 years old with active or convalescent COVID-19. CDR3s include the opening cysteine and the closing phenylalanine or tryptophan. The order of the fields is CDR3 DNA, CDR3 protein, J gene, clone size, D gene, V gene. D genes are given only for firm matches. The size entry is marked missing in some rows and otherwise reads once, few, many or a size class.

CDR3nt: TGTGCCAGTAGTATAGGGACAGGGGGCAATGAGCAGTTCTTC; CDR3aa: CASSIGTGGNEQFF; j_gene: TRBJ2-1; abundance: once; d_gene: TRBD1; v_gene: TRBV19
CDR3nt: TGTGCCAGCAGTCAACTAGCGGTGAACTACAATGAGCAGTTCTTC; CDR3aa: CASSQLAVNYNEQFF; j_gene: TRBJ2-1; abundance: .; d_gene: TRBD2; v_gene: TRBV28
CDR3nt: TGTGCCAGCACCCTCCGGGGGACTAATGAAAAACTGTTTTTT; CDR3aa: CASTLRGTNEKLFF; j_gene: TRBJ1-4; abundance: once; d_gene: .; v_gene: TRBV5-4
CDR3nt: TGTGCCAGCAACGTCTACGATACGCAGTATTTT; CDR3aa: CASNVYDTQYF; j_gene: TRBJ2-3; abundance: .; d_gene: .; v_gene: TRBV2
CDR3nt: TGTGCCAGCAGCCAAGATCAGGGGCCACCCCTCCACTTT; CDR3aa: CASSQDQGPPLHF; j_gene: TRBJ1-6; abundance: .; d_gene: .; v_gene: TRBV3-1/TRBV3-2
CDR3nt: TGTGCCAGCAGTGCGACAGATGAAAGGTCACCCCTCCACTTT; CDR3aa: CASSATDERSPLHF; j_gene: TRBJ1-6; abundance: few; d_gene: .; v_gene: TRBV2
CDR3nt: TGTGCCAGCAGTTACACTTCCGGGACAGCAATACAGTATGGCTACACCTTC; CDR3aa: CASSYTSGTAIQYGYTF; j_gene: TRBJ1-2; abundance: .; d_gene: TRBD1; v_gene: TRBV6-2/TRBV6-3
CDR3nt: TGTGCCAGCAGCCCGGGGGGGGAGACCCAGTACTTC; CDR3aa: CASSPGGETQYF; j_gene: TRBJ2-5; abundance: .; d_gene: TRBD2; v_gene: TRBV5-6
CDR3nt: TGTGCCAGCTCACTAAACAGGGGGGATCATGGCTACACCTTC; CDR3aa: CASSLNRGDHGYTF; j_gene: TRBJ1-2; abundance: .; d_gene: TRBD1; v_gene: TRBV18
CDR3nt: TGTGCCAGCAGCTTTACGGGACAGGGCTCCTACAATGAGCAGTTCTTC; CDR3aa: CASSFTGQGSYNEQFF; j_gene: TRBJ2-1; abundance: .; d_gene: TRBD1; v_gene: TRBV11-2
CDR3nt: TGTGCCAGCAGCGGTGGACAGGGTGGTTACAATGAGCAGTTCTTC; CDR3aa: CASSGGQGGYNEQFF; j_gene: TRBJ2-1; abundance: .; d_gene: TRBD1; v_gene: TRBV5-5
CDR3nt: TGTGCCAGCAATCCGGACAGGGTGAAGGAGACCCAGTACTTC; CDR3aa: CASNPDRVKETQYF; j_gene: TRBJ2-5; abundance: .; d_gene: TRBD1; v_gene: TRBV6-5
CDR3nt: TGCGCCAGCAGCCAAGAAGGCAGAGGGTTCCTTGAAGCTTTCTTT; CDR3aa: CASSQEGRGFLEAFF; j_gene: TRBJ1-1; abundance: .; d_gene: .; v_gene: TRBV4-3
CDR3nt: TGTGCCTGGAGCTCCTCGTATGGCTACACCTTC; CDR3aa: CAWSSSYGYTF; j_gene: TRBJ1-2; abundance: .; d_gene: .; v_gene: TRBV30
CDR3nt: TGTGCCAGCAGTTACTCCGGGGAGTCGAGATCACCCCTCCACTTT; CDR3aa: CASSYSGESRSPLHF; j_gene: TRBJ1-6; abundance: .; d_gene: .; v_gene: TRBV6-6
CDR3nt: TGTGCCAGCAGGCCCCAGGGAGGCGAGCAGTACTTC; CDR3aa: CASRPQGGEQYF; j_gene: TRBJ2-7; abundance: .; d_gene: .; v_gene: TRBV28
CDR3nt: TGTGCCAGCGGACAGGGGGGGACCTCCTACGAGCAGTACTTC; CDR3aa: CASGQGGTSYEQYF; j_gene: TRBJ2-7; abundance: .; d_gene: TRBD1; v_gene: TRBV2
CDR3nt: TGTGCCAGCAGCCACGGACAGGGTCTCATTGGCTACACCTTC; CDR3aa: CASSHGQGLIGYTF; j_gene: TRBJ1-2; abundance: .; d_gene: TRBD1; v_gene: TRBV5-6
CDR3nt: TGTGCCAGCAGCCGAGACAGGATCTATGGCTACACCTTC; CDR3aa: CASSRDRIYGYTF; j_gene: TRBJ1-2; abundance: few; d_gene: .; v_gene: TRBV7-9
CDR3nt: TGTGCCAGCTCATCAGTTGGGGGGGGCGAAAGTGAGCAGTTCTTC; CDR3aa: CASSSVGGGESEQFF; j_gene: TRBJ2-1; abundance: .; d_gene: .; v_gene: TRBV18
CDR3nt: TGTGCCAGCAGCCAGGATGGACAGGGGAATTCACCCCTCCACTTT; CDR3aa: CASSQDGQGNSPLHF; j_gene: TRBJ1-6; abundance: .; d_gene: TRBD1; v_gene: TRBV6-2/TRBV6-3
CDR3nt: TGTGCCAGCAGCCCGGGGGGGGGCGCCTTCTACGAGCAGTACTTC; CDR3aa: CASSPGGGAFYEQYF; j_gene: TRBJ2-7; abundance: few; d_gene: TRBD2; v_gene: TRBV5-5
CDR3nt: TGTGCCAGCAGCCGCACGGGACTGTCCTACGAGCAGTACTTC; CDR3aa: CASSRTGLSYEQYF; j_gene: TRBJ2-7; abundance: .; d_gene: .; v_gene: TRBV7-9
CDR3nt: TGTGCCTGGACCCATCCCAGTGCGGGGGACCACACCGGGGAGCTGTTTTTT; CDR3aa: CAWTHPSAGDHTGELFF; j_gene: TRBJ2-2; abundance: .; d_gene: TRBD2; v_gene: TRBV30
CDR3nt: TGCGCCAGCAGCCCAACTAGCGGGGGGGCCGGAGAGACCCAGTACTTC; CDR3aa: CASSPTSGGAGETQYF; j_gene: TRBJ2-5; abundance: .; d_gene: TRBD2; v_gene: TRBV5-1
CDR3nt: TGTGCCAGCAGTTACGACGGGGTTGGCAATCAGCCCCAGCATTTT; CDR3aa: CASSYDGVGNQPQHF; j_gene: TRBJ1-5; abundance: .; d_gene: .; v_gene: TRBV6-2/TRBV6-3
CDR3nt: TGTGCCAGCAGCCCAGACAGTACGAACACCGGGGAGCTGTTTTTT; CDR3aa: CASSPDSTNTGELFF; j_gene: TRBJ2-2; abundance: .; d_gene: .; v_gene: TRBV7-8
CDR3nt: TGTGCCACCAGCAGAGAGCGGGACGCCAATCAGCCCCAGCATTTT; CDR3aa: CATSRERDANQPQHF; j_gene: TRBJ1-5; abundance: .; d_gene: .; v_gene: TRBV15
CDR3nt: TGTGCCAGCAGCTTAGGCGCGGGAGTTGGACAGCCCCAGCATTTT; CDR3aa: CASSLGAGVGQPQHF; j_gene: TRBJ1-5; abundance: .; d_gene: .; v_gene: TRBV7-2
CDR3nt: TGTGCCAGCAGCCCCCCCCTAGCGGCGAACACCGGGGAGCTGTTTTTT; CDR3aa: CASSPPLAANTGELFF; j_gene: TRBJ2-2; abundance: .; d_gene: TRBD2; v_gene: TRBV7-3
CDR3nt: TGTGCCAGCACCGAACCGGGACAGGGGGTATACGAGCAGTACTTC; CDR3aa: CASTEPGQGVYEQYF; j_gene: TRBJ2-7; abundance: .; d_gene: TRBD1; v_gene: TRBV6-5
CDR3nt: TGTGCCAGTACACAGGGTAGGGCCTCCTACAATGAGCAGTTCTTC; CDR3aa: CASTQGRASYNEQFF; j_gene: TRBJ2-1; abundance: .; d_gene: .; v_gene: TRBV19
CDR3nt: TGTGCCAGCAGCCAAGATCATGGGGCCACTGAAGCTTTCTTT; CDR3aa: CASSQDHGATEAFF; j_gene: TRBJ1-1; abundance: .; d_gene: .; v_gene: TRBV3-1/TRBV3-2
CDR3nt: TGTGCCTGGAGTGTACGCGGGTTTGAAGCTTTCTTT; CDR3aa: CAWSVRGFEAFF; j_gene: TRBJ1-1; abundance: .; d_gene: .; v_gene: TRBV30
CDR3nt: TGTGCCAGCAGTTTAGCGGGGGGGCCCAGCACAGATACGCAGTATTTT; CDR3aa: CASSLAGGPSTDTQYF; j_gene: TRBJ2-3; abundance: .; d_gene: TRBD2; v_gene: TRBV7-3
CDR3nt: TGTGCCAGCAGCCAAAGGTGGCCTAGCGGGGTCGCGAACACCGGGGAGCTGTTTTTT; CDR3aa: CASSQRWPSGVANTGELFF; j_gene: TRBJ2-2; abundance: .; d_gene: TRBD2; v_gene: TRBV2